The 26 T cell receptor beta chains in this list originate from one sample, sequenced in a study of blood T cell repertoires in COVID-19. This table comes from immunoSEQ multiplex PCR, and its TCRdb copy is limited to in-frame clones, with some not included. In the table there are approximately 150,000 clones, roughly 88% of which are singletons. The sequenced sample was PBMCs or T cells enriched from blood (not recorded which). These receptors originate from a man between 70 and 80 years old who had been exposed to COVID-19.

This rearrangement joins TRBV5-6 to TRBJ1-6, with 7 bases matching TRBD1. Per the germline V gene, CDR1 is SGHDT and CDR2 is YYEEEE. After removal of 4 bases from V and 7 bases from J, the junction contained 5 bases not matched to a gene. This CDR3 region has 14 residues. The CDR3 protein is CASSQGTDNSPLHF. Written as DNA, the CDR3 is TGTGCCAGCAGCCAAGGGACAGACAATTCACCCCTCCACTTT. The variable domain in full, completed from reference TRBV5-6 and TRBJ1-6, reads DAGVTQSPTHLIKTRGQQVTLRCSPKSGHDTVSWYQQALGQGPQFIFQYYEEEERQRGNFPDRFSGHQFPNYSSELNVNALLLGDSALYLCASSQGTDNSPLHFGNGTRLTVT.

V is TRBV7-7 and J is TRBJ2-3, with TRBD1 identical over 10 bases. Unmatched junction bases numbered 7, after V lost 6 bases and J lost 4 bases. Germline lookup yields CDR1 SSHAT and CDR2 FNYEAQ (reference sequence). The CDR3 loop spans 15 amino acids. The CDR3 coding sequence is TGTGCCAGCAGTCCAGACAGGGGGCAAGCAGATACGCAGTATTTT. Translating gives CASSPDRGQADTQYF.

This rearrangement joins TRBV30 to TRBJ1-2; D gene ambiguous. CDR3 size: 14 residues. Germline assignment: CDR1 GTSNPN and CDR2 SVGIG (reference sequence). Trimming stripped 0 bases from V and 7 bases from J, with 15 bases between. CDR3 sequence (DNA): TGTGCCTGGAGTGTACTTCACAGCTCGAGTGGCTACACCTTC. Translation: CAWSVLHSSSGYTF.

The V gene is TRBV18, the J gene TRBJ2-7; tentative D call: TRBD2 (5 bases). The germline V and J ends were trimmed by 0 bases and 2 bases, with 8 bases remaining between them. Germline V gene sequence: CDR1 KGHSH, CDR2 LQKENI. This CDR3 is built from 14 residues. Written as DNA, the CDR3 is TGTGCCAGCTCACCACCAGAGGGAGCCTACGAGCAGTACTTC. This gives the protein CASSPPEGAYEQYF.

This chain links TRBV12-3 or TRBV12-4 with TRBJ1-1; 7 nucleotides line up with TRBD1. This CDR3 has 13 amino acids. V trimming: 5 bases; J trimming: 1 base; junction bases outside the gene matches: 1. The CDR3 protein is CASSGTANTEAFF. Written as DNA, the CDR3 is TGTGCCAGCAGTGGGACAGCGAACACTGAAGCTTTCTTT.

V and J are TRBV5-1 and TRBJ2-3; 10 bases are a match to TRBD2. V trimming: 0 bases; J trimming: 6 bases; junction bases outside the gene matches: 4. The germline V gene encodes CDR1 SGHRS and CDR2 YFSETQ. The CDR3 runs to 15 residues. CDR3 sequence reads: CASSLGGLARDTQYF. The CDR3 bases are TGCGCCAGCAGCTTGGGGGGACTAGCGCGTGATACGCAGTATTTT. Variable domain in full (rest from reference TRBV5-1 and TRBJ2-3): KAGVTQTPRYLIKTRGQQVTLSCSPISGHRSVSWYQQTPGQGLQFLFEYFSETQRNKGNFPGRFSGRQFSNSRSEMNVSTLELGDSALYLCASSLGGLARDTQYFGPGTRLTVL.

This chain joins TRBV27 and TRBJ1-1, with D hard to call. Per germline, CDR1 MNHEY and CDR2 SMNVEV (reference sequence). V was pared by 5 bases and J by 1 base, with 14 bases between. The CDR3 runs 15 residues. Here the CDR3 reads CASSPPPGTNTEAFF. CDR3 DNA: TGTGCCAGCAGTCCCCCCCCGGGAACGAACACTGAAGCTTTCTTT.

This chain joins TRBV20-1 and TRBJ1-5, with D perhaps TRBD1 (5 bases). The CDR3 loop spans 12 amino acids. V gave up 3 bases and J gave up 8 bases, with 11 bases separating them. Looked up from germline, CDR1 is DFQATT and CDR2 is SNEGSKA (reference sequence). The CDR3 loop is CSASSGKKPQHF. The CDR3 nucleotides are TGCAGTGCTAGTTCAGGGAAAAAGCCCCAGCATTTT.

The V call is TRBV19, the J call TRBJ2-5; D is possibly TRBD1 (6 bases). CDR3 length: 15 amino acids. CDR1 is LNHDA and CDR2 is SQIVND in the germline V gene (reference sequence). V lost 5 bases and J lost 4, with 17 bases in between. CDR3 in DNA: TGTGCCAGTAGTTCCCGGGACAAGGGTTCAGAGACCCAGTACTTC. Its protein product is CASSSRDKGSETQYF. The full variable domain, with the rest looked up from reference TRBV19 and TRBJ2-5, is DGGITQSPKYLFRKEGQNVTLSCEQNLNHDAMYWYRQDPGQGLRLIYYSQIVNDFQKGDIAEGYSVSREKKESFPLTVTSAQKNPTAFYLCASSSRDKGSETQYFGPGTRLLVL.

This chain connects TRBV5-1 to TRBJ2-1, with 13 bases matching TRBD2. CDR1 is SGHRS and CDR2 is YFSETQ in the germline V gene. With 4 bases clipped from V and 9 bases from J, the junction kept 10 bases outside the gene matches. The CDR3 extends over 16 amino acids. CDR3 amino acids: CASSRRTSGSMGEQFF. The DNA of the CDR3 is TGCGCCAGCAGCAGACGGACTAGCGGGAGCATGGGTGAGCAGTTCTTC.

The rearrangement joins TRBV28 to TRBJ2-1; 8 bases line up with TRBD1. The germline V gene encodes CDR1 MDHEN and CDR2 SYDVKM. CDR3 length equals 15 residues. Germline trimming cut 6 bases from V and 5 bases from J; bases unmatched to any gene: 9. The CDR3 DNA reads TGTGCCAGCAGACCCCCCGGGACAGGCCACAATGAGCAGTTCTTC. It is translated as CASRPPGTGHNEQFF.

The rearrangement links TRBV6-6 to TRBJ1-4; D is undetermined. V lost 2 bases, J lost 1 base, and 11 bases lay in between. In germline, CDR1 is MNHNY, CDR2 SVGAGI (reference sequence). The CDR3 runs to 16 residues. The CDR3 spells CASSYLQGETNEKLFF. CDR3 nucleotide sequence: TGTGCCAGCAGTTACCTCCAAGGAGAAACTAATGAAAAACTGTTTTTT.

The chain employs TRBV10-3 and TRBJ1-1; D is ambiguous. The CDR3 loop spans 11 amino acids. Trimming left V 9 bases short and J 7 bases short, with 12 bases between. Germline V gene data show CDR1 as ENHRY and CDR2 as SYGVKD. CDR3: CAISRGDEAFF. DNA of the CDR3: TGTGCCATTTCGCGGGGAGATGAAGCTTTCTTT.

The J gene is TRBJ1-5, the V gene TRBV24-1; D uncertain. Germline CDR1 reads KGHDR; CDR2 reads SFDVKD. The CDR3 consists of 14 residues. V was pared by 3 bases and J by 2 bases, with 7 bases between. DNA for the CDR3: TGTGCCACCAGTGATGAGATGGGCAATCAGCCCCAGCATTTT. Translating gives CATSDEMGNQPQHF.

This chain uses TRBV5-1 with TRBJ1-6; D is unclear. Trimming took off 2 bases at V and 8 bases at J, with 11 bases between the two ends. This CDR3 has 14 residues. Germline V gene lookup returns CDR1 SGHRS and CDR2 YFSETQ. CDR3 nucleotide sequence: TGCGCCAGCAGCTTAGTCGGGAGGGATTCACCCCTCCACTTT. It is translated as CASSLVGRDSPLHF.

CDR3 nucleotide sequence: TGTGCCAGCAGTTACTCGACTAAGGGGGATATAGTCGGCTACACCTTC. It specifies CASSYSTKGDIVGYTF. The rearrangement links TRBV6-6 to TRBJ1-2; D possibly corresponds to TRBD1 (6 bases). Germline V gene data show CDR1 as MNHNY and CDR2 as SVGAGI (reference sequence). The V and J ends lost 0 bases and 8 bases respectively, with 19 bases between them. This CDR3 is 16 amino acids long.

This chain links TRBV21-1 with TRBJ2-3; TRBD2 is taken as the D call from the table, unchecked against the DNA. TRBV21-1 is assigned pseudogene status. The CDR3 totals 21 residues. The CDR3 loop is CASSNAAGTGVRAGGPSTQYF. As DNA, the CDR3 is TGTGCCAGCAGCAATGCAGCCGGGACAGGGGTAAGAGCGGGAGGGCCCAGTACGCAGTATTTT.

This clone occurred once. The V call is TRBV9, the J call TRBJ2-3; no clear D gene. Trimming removed 0 bases at V and 2 bases at J, with 7 bases between. Germline V CDR1 and CDR2: SGDLS, YYNGEE. The CDR3 loop spans 14 amino acids. This chain's CDR3 is CASSVVQVTDTQYF. For the CDR3, the DNA is TGTGCCAGCAGCGTAGTGCAGGTCACAGATACGCAGTATTTT.

The chain combines TRBV6-2 or TRBV6-3 with TRBJ2-5; D is possibly TRBD1 (7 bases). CDR3 length: 15 amino acids. V was cut by 2 bases and J by 5 bases, with 15 bases left in between. Germline V CDR1 and CDR2: MNHEY, SVGEGT. This chain's CDR3 is CASSYAGQSGETQYF. CDR3 in DNA: TGTGCCAGCAGTTACGCGGGACAGTCGGGGGAGACCCAGTACTTC.

The chain combines TRBV4-3 with TRBJ1-6; 9 bases align to TRBD1. Germline V gives CDR1 LGHNA, CDR2 YSLEER. The V and J ends lost 3 bases and 11 bases, in that order; junction bases with no gene match: 5. This CDR3 is built from 14 residues. This CDR3 is CASSQGQGGTPLHF. The CDR3 region has the DNA TGCGCCAGCAGCCAGGGACAGGGAGGAACACCCCTCCACTTT.

The chain carries TRBV19 and TRBJ1-5, with a possible D match to TRBD1 (5 bases). In germline, CDR1 is LNHDA, CDR2 SQIVND (reference sequence). Trimming shortened V by 6 bases and J by 2 bases, and 14 bases separated the two germline ends. CDR3 length: 15 residues. In DNA form, the CDR3 reads TGTGCCAGTAGAGAAACCAGGGTCGGCAATCAGCCCCAGCATTTT. It is translated as CASRETRVGNQPQHF.

CDR3 loop: CASSETSTANYGYTF. In DNA form, the CDR3 reads TGTGCCAGTAGTGAGACATCCACCGCTAACTATGGCTACACCTTC. J is TRBJ1-2 and V is TRBV19; D gene uncertain. The V end was cut by 5 bases, the J end by 0 bases, with 13 bases between. This CDR3 contains 15 residues. Germline values: CDR1 LNHDA, CDR2 SQIVND (reference sequence).

The J gene is TRBJ2-7, the V gene TRBV7-9; D might be TRBD1 (5 bases). Germline lookup yields CDR1 SEHNR and CDR2 FQNEAQ (reference sequence). Between the trimmed V and J ends, which lost 5 bases and 1 base, there was a span of 12 bases. This CDR3 is built from 14 residues. CDR3 sequence reads: CASSRDSLSYEQYF. DNA for the CDR3: TGTGCCAGCAGCCGTGACAGCTTATCCTACGAGCAGTACTTC. Together with reference TRBV7-9 and TRBJ2-7, the CDR3 gives the full variable domain: DTGVSQNPRHKITKRGQNVTFRCDPISEHNRLYWYRQTLGQGPEFLTYFQNEAQLEKSRLLSDRFSAERPKGSFSTLEIQRTEQGDSAMYLCASSRDSLSYEQYFGPGTRLTVT.

CDR3 in amino acids: CASSLGQIGYGYTF. Written as DNA, the CDR3 is TGTGCCAGCAGCTTGGGACAGATCGGCTATGGCTACACCTTC. The rearrangement links TRBV5-4 to TRBJ1-2; the D gene is possibly TRBD1 (5 bases). Germline V CDR1 and CDR2: SGHNT, YYREEE (reference sequence). The CDR3 loop spans 14 amino acids. V lost 0 bases and J lost 4, with 10 bases in between.

The chain links TRBV5-1 to TRBJ2-3, with 9 bases identical to TRBD1. The CDR3 is 15 residues long. Germline CDR1 and CDR2: SGHRS and YFSETQ. Germline trimming cut 4 bases from V and 4 bases from J; bases unmatched to any gene: 7. CDR3 bases: TGCGCCAGCAGCGTGGACAGGGGTGGCGCAGATACGCAGTATTTT. Amino acids: CASSVDRGGADTQYF.

The chain links TRBV29-1 to TRBJ2-4; D is ambiguous. V was shortened by 4 bases and J by 0 bases, with 4 bases between the two germline ends. Per germline, CDR1 SQVTM and CDR2 ANQGSEA. The CDR3 is made up of 12 amino acids. CDR3 nucleotide sequence: TGCAGCGTTGGACTAGCCAAAAACATTCAGTACTTC. Protein: CSVGLAKNIQYF.